This T cell receptor beta chain came from a study of beta chain features in type 1 diabetes. Findings and limits, study-wide: VDJ junctions from type 1 diabetes patients carried fewer insertions and larger deletions.

The length of the CDR3 is 14 residues. V lost 7 bases, J lost 1 base, and 10 bases lay in between. Germline-derived CDR1 and CDR2 are SEHNR and FQNEAQ (reference sequence). Expressed TCRB transcripts were sequenced because the isolated RNA had all been reverse transcribed beforehand. Libraries were prepared by immunoSEQ multiplex PCR; TCRdb keeps only in-frame clonotypes and omits some of them. Of hundreds of thousands of clones listed, approximately 30% are singletons. As regards this clone: What it recognizes is unknown.

The chain is built from TRBV7-9 and TRBJ2-2; D remains ambiguous. This TCR derives from a man aged 18-30 years in good health. Material: naive CD4+ T cells from blood. Written as DNA, the CDR3 is TGTGCCAGCACCTTGAGACAGAACACCGGGGAGCTGTTTTTT. Translated, it gives CASTLRQNTGELFF.